This is a list of T cell receptor beta chains from one sample in a study of regulatory T cells in long-lasting Graves disease. TCRdb passed the multiplex PCR reads through MiXCR, listing each CDR3 protein once. The sample carries roughly 260,000 distinct CDR3 sequences, 15% to 20% recorded once. These data were also filed under a second study, of T cells in Graves' hyperthyroidism and ophthalmopathy.

The material sequenced was peripheral blood mononuclear cells (PBMCs), taken at new diagnosis, from a patient treated with antithyroid drugs. The receptors were sampled from a woman aged 30 to 39 with Graves disease. CDR3s include the opening cysteine and the closing phenylalanine or tryptophan. D genes are given only for firm matches. Rows may omit the clone size; those that give it use once, few, many or a size class.

v_call	clone_size	j_call	d_call	cdr3_nt	cdr3_aa
TRBV19	once	TRBJ2-3	TRBD1	TGTGCCAGTAGTGCCCTACAGGGGTTTGGCACAGATACGCAGTATTTT	CASSALQGFGTDTQYF
TRBV6-2/TRBV6-3	NA	TRBJ1-2	TRBD1	TGTGCCAGCAGTGTACAGGGGGCCAGCTCTAACTATGGCTACACCTTC	CASSVQGASSNYGYTF
TRBV5-4	few	TRBJ2-3	TRBD2	TGTGCCAGCAGCTTTTATAGCGGGGAATTCACAGATACGCAGTATTTT	CASSFYSGEFTDTQYF
TRBV10-1	few	TRBJ1-1	NA	TGCGCCAGCAGTCCGGATGCGACGGGCACTGAAGCTTTCTTT	CASSPDATGTEAFF
TRBV6-6	NA	TRBJ2-3	NA	TGTGCCAGCAGTTACTCGTTTGGGGGGGCCTTTCCCTTCACAGATACGCAGTATTTT	CASSYSFGGAFPFTDTQYF
TRBV27	many	TRBJ1-2	NA	TGTGCCAGCAGTTTAGCCGGTCAGAACTATGGCTACACCTTC	CASSLAGQNYGYTF
TRBV2	once	TRBJ2-2	NA	TGTGCCAGCAGCCAGGGGGGCGGCGACACCGGGGAGCTGTTTTTT	CASSQGGGDTGELFF
TRBV20-1	few	TRBJ2-1	TRBD2	TGCAGTGCTACCGCTAGCGGGGGTACTTACAATGAGCAGTTCTTC	CSATASGGTYNEQFF
TRBV5-1	many	TRBJ1-1	NA	TGCGCCAGCAGACCTGTGGGGAGTGGTGAGGGACAACCCCAACGCGGAGCTTTCTTT	CASRPVGSGEGQPQRGAFF
TRBV7-8	many	TRBJ1-3	TRBD1	TGTGCCAGCAGCCTACAGGGGTCGGGAAACACCATATATTTT	CASSLQGSGNTIYF
TRBV2	many	TRBJ1-1	NA	TGTGCCAGCGCCCAACCTTCGGGCACTGAAGCTTTCTTT	CASAQPSGTEAFF
TRBV11-2	many	TRBJ1-3	NA	TGTGCCAGCAGCCGCAACTGGGACTCTGGAAACACCATATATTTT	CASSRNWDSGNTIYF
TRBV7-9	many	TRBJ1-1	TRBD1	TGTGCCAGCAGCTTAGAGGGACAGCAGAACACTGAAGCTTTCTTT	CASSLEGQQNTEAFF
TRBV3-1	many	TRBJ2-7	TRBD1	TGTGCCAGCAGCCATTTCGGACAGGGGGAGGAGTACTTC	CASSHFGQGEEYF
TRBV6-2/TRBV6-3	many	TRBJ1-5	TRBD1	TGTGCCAGCAGTCGGACAGGGGGCGACAATCAGCCCCAGCATTTT	CASSRTGGDNQPQHF
TRBV9	few	TRBJ2-1	TRBD2	TGTGCCAGCAGCGTAGCAACTAGCGGGGTTAATGAGCAGTTCTTC	CASSVATSGVNEQFF
TRBV18	many	TRBJ2-1	NA	TGTGCCAGCTCACCGAGTTATAGGGGAAATGAGCAGTTCTTC	CASSPSYRGNEQFF